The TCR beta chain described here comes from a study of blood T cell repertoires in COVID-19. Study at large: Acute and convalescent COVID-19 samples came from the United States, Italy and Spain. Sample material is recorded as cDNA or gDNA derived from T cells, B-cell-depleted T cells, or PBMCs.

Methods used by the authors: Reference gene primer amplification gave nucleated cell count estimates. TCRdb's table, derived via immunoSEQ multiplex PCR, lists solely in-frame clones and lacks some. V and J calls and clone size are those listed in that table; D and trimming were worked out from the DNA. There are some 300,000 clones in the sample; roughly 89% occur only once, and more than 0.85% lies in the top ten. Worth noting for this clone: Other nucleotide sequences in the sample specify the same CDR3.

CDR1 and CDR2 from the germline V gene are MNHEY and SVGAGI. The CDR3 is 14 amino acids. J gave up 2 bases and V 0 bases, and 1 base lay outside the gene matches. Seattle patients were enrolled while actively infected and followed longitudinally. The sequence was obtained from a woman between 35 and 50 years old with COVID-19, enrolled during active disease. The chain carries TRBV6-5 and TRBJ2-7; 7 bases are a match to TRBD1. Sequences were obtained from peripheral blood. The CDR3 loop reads CASSYSTGTYEQYF. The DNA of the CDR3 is TGTGCCAGCAGTTACTCGACAGGGACCTACGAGCAGTACTTC.